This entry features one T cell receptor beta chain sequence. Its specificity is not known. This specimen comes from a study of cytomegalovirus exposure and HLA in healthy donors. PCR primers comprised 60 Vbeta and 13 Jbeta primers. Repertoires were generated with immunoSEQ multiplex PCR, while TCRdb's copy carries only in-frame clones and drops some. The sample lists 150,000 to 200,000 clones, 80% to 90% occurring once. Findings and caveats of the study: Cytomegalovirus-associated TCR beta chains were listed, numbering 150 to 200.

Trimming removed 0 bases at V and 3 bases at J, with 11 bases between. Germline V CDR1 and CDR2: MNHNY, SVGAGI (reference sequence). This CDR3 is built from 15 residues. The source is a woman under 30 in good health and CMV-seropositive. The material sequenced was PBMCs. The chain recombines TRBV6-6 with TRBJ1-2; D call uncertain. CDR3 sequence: CASSYSRGFDYGYTF. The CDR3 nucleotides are TGTGCCAGCAGTTACTCGAGAGGATTCGACTATGGCTACACCTTC.